The 12 T cell receptor beta chains given below trace back to one sample, sequenced in a study of shared clonotypes between healthy human individuals. Assay used: immunoSEQ multiplex PCR; TCRdb lists only in-frame clones, some missing. The sample holds approximately 2.4 million clones; nearly 97% are singletons and the top ten take roughly 0.13%. The sample was naive CD4+ T cells sorted from blood. Subset specified: CD45RA+ positively selected. These receptors originate from a man between 18 and 29 years old in good health.

V usage is TRBV11-1 and J usage is TRBJ1-4; D perhaps matches TRBD1 (6 bases). Germline V gives CDR1 SGHAT, CDR2 FQDESV (reference sequence). The V gene lost 3 bases and the J gene lost 6 bases, with 11 bases spanning the gap. The CDR3 has 14 amino acids. DNA of the CDR3: TGTGCCAGCAGCTTCCCAGGGGCGGATGAAAAACTGTTTTTT. It specifies CASSFPGADEKLFF.

The V gene is TRBV6-4, the J gene TRBJ2-3, with D unclear. Trimming left V 4 bases short and J 0 bases short, with 11 bases between. In germline, CDR1 is MRHNA, CDR2 SNTAGT. CDR3 length equals 15 residues. CDR3 region: CASSVGGYSTDTQYF. The CDR3 DNA sequence: TGTGCCAGCAGTGTTGGCGGCTATAGCACAGATACGCAGTATTTT.

The chain links TRBV2 to TRBJ1-5, with 9 bases that match TRBD1. Germline V lookup: CDR1 SNHLY, CDR2 FYNNEI. With V trimmed by 8 bases and J by 2 bases, 4 bases remained unmatched. The CDR3 covers 14 residues. CDR3 nucleotide sequence: TGTGCCAGCTGTAGGGACAGGGGCAATCAGCCCCAGCATTTT. Translated, it gives CASCRDRGNQPQHF.

The gene calls are TRBV19 and TRBJ1-6; D is ambiguous. V shed 0 bases and J shed 0 bases, with 12 bases lying between them. The CDR3 extends over 18 amino acids. CDR1 is LNHDA, CDR2 SQIVND, per germline (reference sequence). CDR3 amino acids: CASSIDNGQSSYNSPLHF. CDR3 in DNA: TGTGCCAGTAGTATAGATAATGGGCAGAGCTCCTATAATTCACCCCTCCACTTT.

On this clone: Other nucleotide sequences from this sample produce the same CDR3. V is TRBV2 and J is TRBJ2-3; 13 bases are shared with TRBD2. Per the germline V gene, CDR1 is SNHLY and CDR2 is FYNNEI. There are 14 residues in the CDR3. J gave up 3 bases and V 6 bases, and 0 bases lay outside the gene matches. The CDR3: CASRGLAGTDTQYF. The CDR3 DNA sequence: TGTGCCAGCAGGGGACTAGCGGGGACAGATACGCAGTATTTT. Complete variable domain (other parts from reference TRBV2 and TRBJ2-3): EPEVTQTPSHQVTQMGQEVILRCVPISNHLYFYWYRQILGQKVEFLVSFYNNEISEKSEIFDDQFSVERPDGSNFTLKIRSTKLEDSAMYFCASRGLAGTDTQYFGPGTRLTVL.

This chain uses TRBV30 with TRBJ2-3; D unresolved. Trimming left V 3 bases short and J 0 bases short, with 10 bases between. Germline CDR1 reads GTSNPN; CDR2 reads SVGIG (reference sequence). The CDR3 is made up of 14 amino acids. The CDR3 DNA reads as TGTGCCTGGAGCCTCAATTGGAGCACAGATACGCAGTATTTT. It translates to CAWSLNWSTDTQYF.

J is TRBJ1-6 and V is TRBV14; D is unclear. CDR1 SGHDN and CDR2 FVKESK come from the germline V gene. Trimming pared 1 base from V and 0 bases from J, leaving 7 bases between. The CDR3 is 16 residues long. CDR3 DNA sequence: TGTGCCAGCAGCCAAGTTTGGAGCTCCTATAATTCACCCCTCCACTTT. This encodes CASSQVWSSYNSPLHF.

This chain uses TRBV7-3 with TRBJ1-1, with 12 nucleotides matching TRBD1. Germline V gene lookup returns CDR1 SGHTA and CDR2 FQGTGA. V was pared by 6 bases and J by 10 bases, with 6 bases of the junction left unmatched. This CDR3 spans 13 amino acids. The CDR3, as DNA: TGTGCCAGCAGTCCACGGGACAGGGGGCGAGCTTTCTTT. Translated, it gives CASSPRDRGRAFF.

In DNA form, the CDR3 reads TGCGCCAGCAGCTCGGCGGGACAAACGAACACCGGGGAGCTGTTTTTT. Its protein product is CASSSAGQTNTGELFF. The chain combines TRBV5-1 with TRBJ2-2; D possibly matches TRBD1 or TRBD2 (6 bases each). CDR3 size: 16 residues. Germline CDR1 SGHRS, CDR2 YFSETQ. V gave up 3 bases and J gave up 0 bases, with 12 bases separating them.

The J gene is TRBJ2-4, the V gene TRBV7-2, with 8 bases matching TRBD2. CDR3 size: 16 residues. The V and J ends lost 0 bases and 2 bases, in that order; junction bases with no gene match: 3. Germline CDR1 is SGHTA and CDR2 is FQGNSA. The CDR3 nucleotides read TGTGCCAGCAGCTTAGCGACTAGCGCGACCAAAAACATTCAGTACTTC. The encoded protein is CASSLATSATKNIQYF.

V gene TRBV19 combines with J gene TRBJ1-2; D might be TRBD1 (5 bases). The CDR3 consists of 13 residues. Looked up from germline, CDR1 is LNHDA and CDR2 is SQIVND (reference sequence). V was clipped by 7 bases and J by 4 bases, with 13 bases between them. The CDR3 sequence is CASTRGGSYGYTF. DNA for the CDR3: TGTGCCAGTACTAGGGGAGGTTCCTATGGCTACACCTTC.

V and J are TRBV28 and TRBJ1-2, with D unclear. Deletions cut 6 bases from V and 2 bases from J, with 19 bases between. CDR3 length equals 16 residues. Germline CDR1 reads MDHEN; CDR2 reads SYDVKM. The CDR3, as DNA: TGTGCCAGCAGCCCGAGCCCCGGGAGGCAGAACTATGGCTACACCTTC. Translation: CASSPSPGRQNYGYTF.